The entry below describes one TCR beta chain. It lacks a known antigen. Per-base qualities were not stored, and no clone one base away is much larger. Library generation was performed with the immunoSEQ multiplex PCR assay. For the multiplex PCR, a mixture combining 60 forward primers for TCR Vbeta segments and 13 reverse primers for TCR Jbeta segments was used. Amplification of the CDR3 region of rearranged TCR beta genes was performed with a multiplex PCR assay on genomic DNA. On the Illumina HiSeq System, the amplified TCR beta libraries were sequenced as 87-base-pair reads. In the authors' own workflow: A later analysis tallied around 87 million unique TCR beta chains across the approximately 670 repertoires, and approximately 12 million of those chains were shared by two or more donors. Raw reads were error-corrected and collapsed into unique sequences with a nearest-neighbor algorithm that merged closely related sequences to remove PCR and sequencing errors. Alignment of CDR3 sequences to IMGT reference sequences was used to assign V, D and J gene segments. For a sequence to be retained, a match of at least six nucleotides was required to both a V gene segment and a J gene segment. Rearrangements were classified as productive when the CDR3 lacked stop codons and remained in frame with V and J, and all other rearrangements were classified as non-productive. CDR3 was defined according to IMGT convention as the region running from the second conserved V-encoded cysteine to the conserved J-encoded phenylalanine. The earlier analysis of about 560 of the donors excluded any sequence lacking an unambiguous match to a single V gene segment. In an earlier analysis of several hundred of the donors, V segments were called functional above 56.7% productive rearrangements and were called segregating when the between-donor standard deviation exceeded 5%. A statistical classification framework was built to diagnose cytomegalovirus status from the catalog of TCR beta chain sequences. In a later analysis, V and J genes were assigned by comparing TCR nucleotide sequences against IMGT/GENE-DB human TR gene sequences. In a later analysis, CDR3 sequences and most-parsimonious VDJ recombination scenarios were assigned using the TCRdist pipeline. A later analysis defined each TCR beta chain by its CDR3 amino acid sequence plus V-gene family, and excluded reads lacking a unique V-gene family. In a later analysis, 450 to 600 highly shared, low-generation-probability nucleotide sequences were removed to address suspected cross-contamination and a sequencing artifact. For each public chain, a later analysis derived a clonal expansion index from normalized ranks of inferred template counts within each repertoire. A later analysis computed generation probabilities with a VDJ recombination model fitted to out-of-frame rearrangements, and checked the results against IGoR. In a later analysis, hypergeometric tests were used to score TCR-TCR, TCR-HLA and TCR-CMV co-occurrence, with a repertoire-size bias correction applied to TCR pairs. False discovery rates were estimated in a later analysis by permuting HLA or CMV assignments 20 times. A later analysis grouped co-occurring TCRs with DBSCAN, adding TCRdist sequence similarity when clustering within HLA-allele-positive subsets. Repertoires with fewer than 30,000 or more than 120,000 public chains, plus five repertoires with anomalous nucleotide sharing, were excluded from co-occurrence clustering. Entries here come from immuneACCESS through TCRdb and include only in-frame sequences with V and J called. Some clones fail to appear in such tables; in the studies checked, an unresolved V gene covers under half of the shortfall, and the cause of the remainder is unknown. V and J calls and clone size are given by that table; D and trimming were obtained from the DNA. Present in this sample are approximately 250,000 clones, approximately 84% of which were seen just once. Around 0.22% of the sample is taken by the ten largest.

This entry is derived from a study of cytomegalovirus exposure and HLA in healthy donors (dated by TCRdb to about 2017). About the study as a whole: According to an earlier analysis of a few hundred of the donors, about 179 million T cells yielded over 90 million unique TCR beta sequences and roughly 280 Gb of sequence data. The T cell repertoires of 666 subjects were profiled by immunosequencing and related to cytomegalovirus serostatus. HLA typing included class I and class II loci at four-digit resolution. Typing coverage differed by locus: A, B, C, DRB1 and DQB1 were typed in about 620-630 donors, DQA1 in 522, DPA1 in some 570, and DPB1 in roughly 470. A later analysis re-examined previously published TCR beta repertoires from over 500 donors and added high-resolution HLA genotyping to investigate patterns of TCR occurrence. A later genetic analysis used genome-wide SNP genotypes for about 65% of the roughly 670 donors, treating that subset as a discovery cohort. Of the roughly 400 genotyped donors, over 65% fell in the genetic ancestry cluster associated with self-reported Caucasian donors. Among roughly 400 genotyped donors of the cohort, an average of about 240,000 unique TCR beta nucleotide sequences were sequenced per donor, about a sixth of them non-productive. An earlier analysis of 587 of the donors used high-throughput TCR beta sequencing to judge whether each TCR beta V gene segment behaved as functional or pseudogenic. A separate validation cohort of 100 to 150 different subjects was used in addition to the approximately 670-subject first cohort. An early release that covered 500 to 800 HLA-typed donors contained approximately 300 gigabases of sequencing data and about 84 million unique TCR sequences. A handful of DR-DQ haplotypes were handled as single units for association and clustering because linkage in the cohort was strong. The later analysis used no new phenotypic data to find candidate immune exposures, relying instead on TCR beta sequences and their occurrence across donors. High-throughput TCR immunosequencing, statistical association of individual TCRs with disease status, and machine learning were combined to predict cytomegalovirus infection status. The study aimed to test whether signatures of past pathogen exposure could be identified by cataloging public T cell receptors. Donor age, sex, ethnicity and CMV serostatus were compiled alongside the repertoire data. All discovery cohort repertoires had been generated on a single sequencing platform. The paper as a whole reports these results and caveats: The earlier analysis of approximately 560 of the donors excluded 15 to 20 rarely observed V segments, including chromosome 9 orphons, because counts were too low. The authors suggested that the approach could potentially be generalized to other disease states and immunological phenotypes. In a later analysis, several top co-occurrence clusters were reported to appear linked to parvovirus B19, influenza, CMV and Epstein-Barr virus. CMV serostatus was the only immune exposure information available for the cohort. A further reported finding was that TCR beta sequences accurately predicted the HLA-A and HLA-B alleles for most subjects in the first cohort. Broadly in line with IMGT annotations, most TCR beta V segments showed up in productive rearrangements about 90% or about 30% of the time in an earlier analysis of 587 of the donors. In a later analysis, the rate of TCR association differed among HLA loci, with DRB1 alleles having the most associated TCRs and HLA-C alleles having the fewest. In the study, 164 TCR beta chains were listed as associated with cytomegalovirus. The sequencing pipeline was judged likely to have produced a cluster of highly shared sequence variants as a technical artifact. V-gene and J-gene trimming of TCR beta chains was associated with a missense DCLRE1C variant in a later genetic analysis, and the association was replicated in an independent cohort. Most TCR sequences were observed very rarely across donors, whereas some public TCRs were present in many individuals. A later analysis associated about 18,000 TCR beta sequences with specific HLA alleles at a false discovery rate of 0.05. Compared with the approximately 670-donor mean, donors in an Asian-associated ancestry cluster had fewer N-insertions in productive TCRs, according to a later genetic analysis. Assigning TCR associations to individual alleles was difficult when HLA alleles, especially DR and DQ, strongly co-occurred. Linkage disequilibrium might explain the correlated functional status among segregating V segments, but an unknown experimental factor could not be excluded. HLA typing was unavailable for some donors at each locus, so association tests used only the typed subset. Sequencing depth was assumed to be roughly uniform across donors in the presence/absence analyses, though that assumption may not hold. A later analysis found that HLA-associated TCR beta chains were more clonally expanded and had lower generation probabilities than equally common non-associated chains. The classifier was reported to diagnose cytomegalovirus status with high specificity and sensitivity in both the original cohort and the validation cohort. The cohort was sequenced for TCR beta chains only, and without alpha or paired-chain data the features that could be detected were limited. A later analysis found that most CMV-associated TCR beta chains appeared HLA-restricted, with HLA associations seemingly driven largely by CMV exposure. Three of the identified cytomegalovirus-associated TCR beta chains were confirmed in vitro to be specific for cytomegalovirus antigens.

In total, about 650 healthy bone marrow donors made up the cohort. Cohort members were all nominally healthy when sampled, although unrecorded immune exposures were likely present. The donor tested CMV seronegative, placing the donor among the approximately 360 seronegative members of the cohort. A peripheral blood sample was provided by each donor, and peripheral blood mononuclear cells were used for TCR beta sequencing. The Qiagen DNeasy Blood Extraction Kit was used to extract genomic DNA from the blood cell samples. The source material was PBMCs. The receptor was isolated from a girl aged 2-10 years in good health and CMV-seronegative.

The nucleotide sequence reads TGCGCCAGCAGCTACGGGACTAGCAGCGAGACCCAGTACTTC. This translates into CASSYGTSSETQYF. The chain links TRBV4-1 with TRBJ2-5; TRBD2 agrees with 9 junctional bases. The CDR3 goes from the cysteine to the phenylalanine over 14 residues. Only the CDR3 DNA stays, 42 bases, in frame from base 1. V is trimmed back by 5 bases and J by 5 bases, and the junction contains 6 bases that no gene match accounts for. CDR1 is given as MGHRA and CDR2 as YSYEKL, both from the germline V gene.